The 14 T cell receptor beta chains given below trace back to one sample, sequenced in a study of OX40 agonist ivuxolimab in advanced cancers. TCRdb's copy holds only in-frame clones and misses some; the assay was immunoSEQ multiplex PCR. The sample has 80,000 or so clones, approximately 85% seen once. Sequencing was performed on CD4+ or CD8+ T cells sorted from blood, taken in a trial of the OX40 agonist ivuxolimab. The receptors were gathered from an adult with an advanced solid tumor such as melanoma, head and neck, liver or kidney cancer.

The chain uses TRBV7-9 and TRBJ2-3, with D perhaps assigned TRBD1 or TRBD2 (5 bases each). Trimming shortened V by 5 bases and J by 2 bases, and 17 bases separated the two germline ends. This CDR3 region has 16 residues. CDR1 SEHNR and CDR2 FQNEAQ come from the germline V gene (reference sequence). The CDR3 DNA reads TGTGCCAGCAGCCTGGGTGGGACGTTGACCACAGATACGCAGTATTTT. Protein: CASSLGGTLTTDTQYF.

CDR3 nucleotides: TGCAGCGTTACGGAATTTGGGGGCTCCTACGAGCAGTACTTC. Translating it yields CSVTEFGGSYEQYF. The chain uses TRBV29-1 and TRBJ2-7, with D possibly called TRBD1 or TRBD2 (5 bases each). Looked up from germline, CDR1 is SQVTM and CDR2 is ANQGSEA. CDR3 length: 14 amino acids. V was pared by 5 bases and J by 0 bases, with 14 bases between.

V gene TRBV19 combines with J gene TRBJ1-2, with D unclear. CDR3 size: 14 residues. V was shortened by 4 bases and J by 2 bases, with 11 bases between the two germline ends. Germline V gene sequence: CDR1 LNHDA, CDR2 SQIVND (reference sequence). The CDR3, as DNA: TGTGCCAGTAGTAAATGGGAAGGCAACTATGGCTACACCTTC. This gives the protein CASSKWEGNYGYTF.

The chain joins TRBV6-5 to TRBJ2-2; the D is unclear. The CDR3 spans 15 residues. CDR1 is MNHEY, CDR2 SVGAGI, per germline. V was shortened by 2 bases and J by 7 bases, with 14 bases between the two germline ends. The CDR3 coding sequence is TGTGCCAGCAGTTACCTTGTAAGGGTCAGCGGGGAGCTGTTTTTT. Translated, it gives CASSYLVRVSGELFF.

This chain connects TRBV27 to TRBJ2-7; 9 bases map to TRBD1. This CDR3 region has 16 residues. Germline CDR1 is MNHEY and CDR2 is SMNVEV (reference sequence). Losses at the gene ends were 3 bases for V and 2 bases for J; bases not matched to a gene: 8. CDR3 DNA: TGTGCCAGCAGTTTGAGCACCGGGACAGGGACCTACGAGCAGTACTTC. It codes for CASSLSTGTGTYEQYF.

The V and J genes are TRBV11-2 and TRBJ2-5, with a possible D match to TRBD1 (6 bases). The CDR3 spans 15 residues. In germline, CDR1 is SGHAT, CDR2 FQNNGV. Trimming left V 5 bases short and J 3 bases short, with 16 bases between. DNA for the CDR3: TGTGCCAGCAGCACCTCCGGGACAAGAGAAGAGACCCAGTACTTC. It codes for CASSTSGTREETQYF.

This clone came up once. Mismatch with germline at one junction end may stem from a read error. This chain connects TRBV25-1 to TRBJ1-3; D is perhaps TRBD1 (5 bases). This CDR3 spans 15 amino acids. CDR1 is MGHDK, CDR2 SYGVNS, per germline. The CDR3 loop reads CASSELQGSGNAIYF. The CDR3, as DNA: TGTGCCAGCAGTGAACTCCAGGGATCGGGAAACGCCATATATTTT.

This rearrangement joins TRBV2 to TRBJ2-1; TRBD1 matches 8 bases. This CDR3 region has 13 residues. The ends lost 5 bases at V and 8 bases at J; junction bases unmatched: 5. CDR1 is SNHLY, CDR2 FYNNEI, per germline. The CDR3, as DNA: TGTGCCAGCAGTACGGACAGGGCCCATGAGCAGTTCTTC. This codes for CASSTDRAHEQFF.

This clone was seen a handful of times. V gene TRBV9 combines with J gene TRBJ1-1, with 7 bases lining up with TRBD1. With 0 bases clipped from V and 3 bases from J, the junction kept 8 bases outside the gene matches. This CDR3 is built from 16 residues. CDR1 is SGDLS, CDR2 YYNGEE, per germline. CDR3 in DNA: TGTGCCAGCAGCGTAGACCCTCCAGGGGGTGACACTGAAGCTTTCTTT. It yields the protein CASSVDPPGGDTEAFF.

This chain links TRBV7-8 with TRBJ2-7; 7 bases fit TRBD1. V lost 2 bases, J lost 4 bases, and 8 bases stayed unmatched. From germline, CDR1 is SGHVS and CDR2 FQNEAQ. This CDR3 has 15 amino acids. The CDR3, as DNA: TGTGCCAGCAGCTTAATCCAGGTCAGGGGGTACGAGCAGTACTTC. It yields the protein CASSLIQVRGYEQYF. Complete variable domain (other parts from reference TRBV7-8 and TRBJ2-7): GAGVSQSPRYKVAKRGQDVALRCDPISGHVSLFWYQQALGQGPEFLTYFQNEAQLDKSGLPSDRFFAERPEGSVSTLKIQRTQQEDSAVYLCASSLIQVRGYEQYFGPGTRLTVT.

The rearrangement uses TRBV19 and TRBJ1-1; 9 positions match TRBD1. J was trimmed by 5 bases and V by 3 bases; bases with no gene match: 7. This CDR3 is 15 amino acids long. Germline assignment: CDR1 LNHDA and CDR2 SQIVND (reference sequence). The CDR3: CASSIPTGGGTEAFF. CDR3 DNA: TGTGCCAGTAGTATCCCGACAGGGGGGGGTACTGAAGCTTTCTTT.

J is TRBJ2-1 and V is TRBV28; 15 bases line up with TRBD2. This CDR3 region has 19 residues. With V trimmed by 5 bases and J by 3 bases, 11 bases remained unmatched. Germline CDR1 is MDHEN and CDR2 is SYDVKM. The DNA of the CDR3 is TGTGCCAGCAGTCCCGGACTAGCGGGAGGGTCCCTGCACTACAATGAGCAGTTCTTC. It yields the protein CASSPGLAGGSLHYNEQFF.

J is TRBJ1-1 and V is TRBV16; D not certain. This CDR3 contains 13 residues. V lost 1 base and J lost 6, with 9 bases in between. CDR1 is KGHSY and CDR2 is FQNENV in the germline V gene. CDR3 protein: CASSQFYSAEAFF. As DNA, the CDR3 is TGTGCCAGCAGCCAATTCTACAGCGCTGAAGCTTTCTTT.

The gene calls are TRBV5-1 and TRBJ2-2; D ambiguous. Germline V gene sequence: CDR1 SGHRS, CDR2 YFSETQ. This CDR3 is 13 amino acids long. The V end was cut by 4 bases, the J end by 7 bases, with 11 bases between. The chain's CDR3 is CASSTGLIGELFF. CDR3 nucleotide sequence: TGCGCCAGCAGCACCGGGTTAATCGGGGAGCTGTTTTTT.